This T cell receptor (beta chain) is drawn from a study of human T cells and chemical hapten exposure. In this sample, this clonotype turned up many times. Germline CDR1 is SNHLY and CDR2 is FYNNEI. The CDR3 extends over 18 amino acids. After removal of 6 bases from V and 0 bases from J, the junction contained 12 bases not matched to a gene. As to time point: patch test 3, about 24 weeks after DPC sensitization. As for treatment: therapeutic diphenylcyclopropenone sensitization with weekly scalp DPC. TCRdb re-called the RACE reads through MiXCR, storing one row per CDR3 protein. The sample holds 75,000 to 90,000 distinct CDR3 sequences, 10% to 13% seen once.

The sequence was collected from a woman in her forties or fifties with alopecia areata. Some clones in this sample may be carry-over from other donors' samples. The chain joins TRBV2 to TRBJ2-2; 8 bases line up with TRBD2. Here the sequenced sample was whole blood, taken in connection with sensitization to the hapten diphenylcyclopropenone (DPC). Here the CDR3 DNA reads TGTGCCAGCAGCCAACATTTACTAGCGGTTACGAACACCGGGGAGCTGTTTTTT. Translated: CASSQHLLAVTNTGELFF. Full variable domain (remainder filled in from reference TRBV2 and TRBJ2-2): EPEVTQTPSHQVTQMGQEVILRCVPISNHLYFYWYRQILGQKVEFLVSFYNNEISEKSEIFDDQFSVERPDGSNFTLKIRSTKLEDSAMYFCASSQHLLAVTNTGELFFGEGSRLTVL.